This T cell receptor beta chain was retrieved from a study of cytomegalovirus exposure and HLA in healthy donors. The PCR was carried out with 60 Vbeta primers and 13 Jbeta primers. The table came from immunoSEQ multiplex PCR; TCRdb's copy has only in-frame clones and leaves some out. Of around 140,000 clones listed, roughly 76% are singletons. This CDR3 is built from 16 residues. Trimming pared 2 bases from V and 0 bases from J, leaving 12 bases between. Germline V gene lookup returns CDR1 SGHRS and CDR2 YFSETQ. The receptor's source is a young woman in good health and CMV-seronegative. Sequencing input: PBMCs. This chain joins TRBV5-1 and TRBJ1-3; tentatively, D is TRBD1 (5 bases). The CDR3 DNA reads as TGCGCCAGCAGCTTTAGGGACTCTAGCTCTGGAAACACCATATATTTT. It yields the protein CASSFRDSSSGNTIYF.